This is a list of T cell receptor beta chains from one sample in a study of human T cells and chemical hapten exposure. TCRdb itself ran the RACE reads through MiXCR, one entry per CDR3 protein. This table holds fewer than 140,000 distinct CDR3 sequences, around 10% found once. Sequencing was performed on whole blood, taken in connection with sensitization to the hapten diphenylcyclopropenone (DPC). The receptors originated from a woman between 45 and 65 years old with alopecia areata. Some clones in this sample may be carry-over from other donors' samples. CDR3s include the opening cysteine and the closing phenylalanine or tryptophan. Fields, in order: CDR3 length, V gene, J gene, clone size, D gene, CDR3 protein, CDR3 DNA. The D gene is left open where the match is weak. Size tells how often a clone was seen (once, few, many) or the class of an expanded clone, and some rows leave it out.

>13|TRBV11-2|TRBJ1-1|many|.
CASSFGVRTEAFF
TGTGCCAGCAGCTTTGGGGTAAGGACTGAAGCTTTCTTT
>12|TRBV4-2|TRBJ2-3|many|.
CASSQESSEQYF
TGTGCCAGCAGCCAAGAAAGTAGTGAGCAGTATTTT
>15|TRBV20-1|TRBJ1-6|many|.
CSATLGLAFNSPLHF
TGCAGTGCCACCCTAGGGTTAGCCTTTAATTCACCCCTCCACTTT
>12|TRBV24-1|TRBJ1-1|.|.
CATSEEGTEAFF
TGTGCCACCAGTGAGGAAGGGACAGAAGCTTTCTTT
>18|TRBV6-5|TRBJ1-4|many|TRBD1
CASSKGRDSRATNEKLFF
TGTGCCAGCAGCAAAGGGAGGGACAGTAGAGCAACTAATGAAAAACTGTTTTTT
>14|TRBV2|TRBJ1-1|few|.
CASSFPGTHTEAFF
TGTGCCAGCAGCTTCCCCGGGACGCACACTGAAGCTTTCTTT
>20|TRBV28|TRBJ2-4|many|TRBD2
CASSSPGTSGGALAKNIQYF
TGTGCCAGCAGTTCCCCCGGGACTAGCGGGGGGGCCTTAGCCAAAAACATTCAGTACTTC
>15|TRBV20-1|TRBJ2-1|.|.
CSAGRSPGPYNEQFF
TGCAGTGCCGGGAGATCCCCAGGGCCCTACAATGAGCAGTTCTTC
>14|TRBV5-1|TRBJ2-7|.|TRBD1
CASSLGTGTYEQYF
TGCGCCAGCAGCTTGGGGACAGGGACCTACGAGCAGTACTTC
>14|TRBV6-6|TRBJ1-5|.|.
CASSYGRGNQPQHF
TGTGCCAGCAGTTACGGGAGAGGCAATCAGCCCCAGCATTTT
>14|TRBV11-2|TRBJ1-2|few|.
CASSPAGDHYGYTF
TGTGCCAGCAGCCCCGCGGGGGATCACTATGGCTACACCTTC
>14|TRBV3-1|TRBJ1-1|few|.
CASSRGQPGTEAFF
TGTGCCAGCAGCCGGGGCCAACCGGGCACTGAAGCTTTCTTT
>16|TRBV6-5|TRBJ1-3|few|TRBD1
CASSYSTGTAGNTIYF
TGTGCCAGCAGTTACTCGACCGGGACAGCGGGAAACACCATATATTTT
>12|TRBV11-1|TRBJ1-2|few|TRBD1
CASSLATGTVLF
TGTGCCAGCAGCTTAGCTACAGGGACAGTCCTCTTC
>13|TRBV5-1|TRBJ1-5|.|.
CASSLEDSQPQHF
TGCGCCAGCAGCCTGGAGGACAGCCAGCCCCAGCATTTT
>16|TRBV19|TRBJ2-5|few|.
CASSINPWGAQETQYF
TGTGCCAGTAGTATAAACCCCTGGGGAGCACAAGAGACCCAGTACTTC
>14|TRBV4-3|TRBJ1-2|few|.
CASSPYRAYYGYTF
TGCGCCAGCAGCCCCTACAGGGCCTACTATGGCTACACCTTC
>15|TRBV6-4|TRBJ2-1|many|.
CASSAQDSSYNEQFF
TGTGCCAGCAGTGCGCAGGACAGCTCCTACAATGAGCAGTTCTTC
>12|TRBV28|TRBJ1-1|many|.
CASKGGLTEAFF
TGTGCCAGCAAAGGGGGACTCACTGAAGCTTTCTTT
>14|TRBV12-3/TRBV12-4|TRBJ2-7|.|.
CASSFGPRSYEQYF
TGTGCCAGCAGTTTTGGGCCCCGCTCCTACGAGCAGTACTTC
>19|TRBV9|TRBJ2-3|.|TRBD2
CASSVLYGGGRTSTDTQYF
TGTGCCAGCAGCGTATTGTATGGCGGGGGGCGAACTAGCACAGATACGCAGTATTTT
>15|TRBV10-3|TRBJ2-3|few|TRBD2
CAISLLAGVTDTQYF
TGTGCCATCAGCTTACTAGCGGGGGTCACAGATACGCAGTATTTT
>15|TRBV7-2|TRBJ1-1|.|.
CASSLAGIMNTEAFF
TGTGCCAGCAGCTTAGCTGGGATCATGAACACTGAAGCTTTCTTT
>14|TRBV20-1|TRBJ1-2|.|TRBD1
CSARGTGKFNGYTF
TGCAGTGCTCGAGGGACAGGAAAATTCAATGGCTACACCTTC
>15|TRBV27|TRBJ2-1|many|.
CASSLERPDYNEQFF
TGTGCCAGCAGTTTAGAAAGGCCCGACTACAATGAGCAGTTCTTC